Following are 18 T cell receptor beta chains from one sample sequenced in a study of metastatic and nonmetastatic thyroid tumors. The entire patient cohort was treatment-naive prior to thyroid surgery. TCRdb redid the clone calls on the PCR reads using MiXCR. The table shows about 43,000 clones, with around 2.9% occurring only once. The sequenced sample was blood. The receptors originated from a female donor with papillary thyroid cancer or a benign thyroid nodule (not recorded which). Some clones in this sample may be carry-over from other donors' samples.

Here the CDR3 reads CASSFGGARGYTF. The DNA of the CDR3 is TGTGCCAGCAGTTTCGGCGGGGCTCGAGGCTACACCTTC. The V call is TRBV27, the J call TRBJ1-2, with D tentatively TRBD1 (5 bases). This CDR3 has 13 residues. V shed 3 bases and J shed 8 bases, with 13 bases lying between them. The germline gives CDR1 MNHEY, CDR2 SMNVEV (reference sequence).

There are a few counts of this clone. The rearrangement joins TRBV12-3 or TRBV12-4 to TRBJ1-6; 7 bases are shared with TRBD1. The V segment lost 5 bases and the J segment 9 bases; nucleotides outside the gene matches: 7. The CDR3 is made up of 14 amino acids. The chain's CDR3 is CASSSGQARSPLHF. The CDR3, as DNA: TGTGCCAGCAGTAGCGGACAGGCTCGTTCACCCCTCCACTTT.

The sample holds many counts of this clone. This chain links TRBV28 with TRBJ1-2; D perhaps matches TRBD1 (5 bases). This CDR3 is 16 amino acids long. Trimming removed 3 bases from V and 4 bases from J, with 18 bases in between. Germline V gene lookup returns CDR1 MDHEN and CDR2 SYDVKM. CDR3 coding DNA: TGTGCCAGCAGTTTCCCCAGTTCCAGGGAGATCTATGGCTACACCTTC. Its translation: CASSFPSSREIYGYTF.

The chain uses TRBV29-1 and TRBJ1-2; D call uncertain. Germline CDR1 and CDR2: SQVTM and ANQGSEA. V gave up 2 bases and J gave up 2 bases, with 9 bases separating them. The CDR3 contains 13 residues. CDR3 region: CSVELEGNYGYTF. CDR3 nucleotide sequence: TGCAGCGTTGAACTCGAGGGAAACTATGGCTACACCTTC.

This clone was seen repeatedly, ten times or more. This chain joins TRBV11-2 and TRBJ2-1; no reliable D call. V was trimmed by 9 bases and J by 0 bases, leaving 9 bases between them. The length of the CDR3 is 13 residues. The germline gives CDR1 SGHAT, CDR2 FQNNGV. CDR3 nucleotide sequence: TGTGCCAGTTCCCAAGGCTCCTACAATGAGCAGTTCTTC. Encoded protein: CASSQGSYNEQFF.

This clone was recorded at least ten times. Given a much more abundant clone one base away, this may be a read error. At the DNA level, this CDR3 is encoded by other sequences in the same sample as well. As DNA, the CDR3 is TGTGCCAGCAGCTTCGGTGGGGCCAGCTCCTACGAGCAGTACTTC. Encoded protein: CASSFGGASSYEQYF. The V gene is TRBV13, the J gene TRBJ2-7; D may be TRBD1 (5 bases). This CDR3 has 15 amino acids. Trimming removed 3 bases at V and 0 bases at J, with 12 bases between. CDR1 PRHDT and CDR2 FYEKMQ come from the germline V gene (reference sequence).

The table lists this clone with a few counts. The chain links TRBV5-1 to TRBJ2-7; 8 nucleotides agree with TRBD1. The CDR3 totals 12 residues. Per the germline V gene, CDR1 is SGHRS and CDR2 is YFSETQ. The V segment lost 4 bases and the J segment 6 bases; nucleotides outside the gene matches: 3. The CDR3 nucleotides are TGCGCCAGCAGCCCAACAGGGGGCGAGCAGTACTTC. Translation: CASSPTGGEQYF.

The chain links TRBV7-3 to TRBJ2-2; D is perhaps TRBD1 (6 bases). This CDR3 region has 15 residues. Germline CDR1 is SGHTA and CDR2 is FQGTGA. V dropped 7 bases and J dropped 4 bases, with 16 bases sitting between them. The CDR3: CASNLKTGSTGELFF. The CDR3 coding sequence is TGTGCCAGCAACTTGAAGACAGGTAGCACCGGGGAGCTGTTTTTT.

This chain uses TRBV10-3 with TRBJ2-1; 10 bases align to TRBD2. The CDR3 length is 15 residues. The germline gives CDR1 ENHRY, CDR2 SYGVKD. V was pared by 3 bases and J by 3 bases, with 2 bases of the junction left unmatched. CDR3 nucleotides: TGTGCCATCAGTGATGGACTAGCGGACTACAATGAGCAGTTCTTC. Its translation is CAISDGLADYNEQFF.

This clone was found many times. The chain employs TRBV2 and TRBJ2-3; 7 bases align to TRBD2. The V and J ends lost 6 bases and 4 bases, in that order; junction bases with no gene match: 10. This CDR3 is built from 15 residues. Germline V lookup: CDR1 SNHLY, CDR2 FYNNEI. CDR3 bases: TGTGCCAGCAGACCGACTAGCAGGCTCCCAGATACGCAGTATTTT. It codes for CASRPTSRLPDTQYF.

Only a few counts were recorded for this clone. The chain employs TRBV28 and TRBJ1-1; D unclear. The CDR3 runs 13 residues. Germline CDR1 is MDHEN and CDR2 is SYDVKM. Between the trimmed V and J ends, which lost 3 bases and 3 bases, there was a span of 8 bases. CDR3 in amino acids: CASSFEQDTEAFF. The CDR3 DNA is TGTGCCAGCAGTTTTGAGCAGGACACTGAAGCTTTCTTT.

This clone was detected ten times or more. The CDR3 coding sequence is TGTGCCACCAGTGATTTTCGAGGGAGTAGCTACAATGAGCAGTTCTTC. Amino acids: CATSDFRGSSYNEQFF. The chain is built from TRBV24-1 and TRBJ2-1; the D gene is possibly TRBD2 (5 bases). V lost 1 base and J lost 3, with 12 bases in between. The V gene's germline CDR1 is KGHDR and CDR2 SFDVKD. The CDR3 has 16 residues.

The chain employs TRBV3-1 and TRBJ1-3; D is uncertain. V shed 5 bases and J shed 1 base, with 9 bases lying between them. From germline, CDR1 is LGHDT and CDR2 YNNKEL (reference sequence). The CDR3 loop spans 14 amino acids. The CDR3 region is CASSKGESGNTIYF. The CDR3 DNA is TGTGCCAGCAGCAAGGGCGAGTCTGGAAACACCATATATTTT.

V and J are TRBV7-9 and TRBJ2-3; TRBD1 or TRBD2 may be the D gene (5 bases each). The germline CDR1 and CDR2 sequences are SEHNR and FQNEAQ (reference sequence). This CDR3 comprises 14 residues. Trimming shortened V by 5 bases and J by 2 bases, and 11 bases separated the two germline ends. The CDR3 region is CASSEGPNTDTQYF. In nucleotides, the CDR3 is TGTGCCAGCAGCGAGGGACCGAACACAGATACGCAGTATTTT.

This clone was observed many times. The rearrangement joins TRBV2 to TRBJ1-2; the D is unclear. Trimming cost V 2 bases and J 4 bases, with 8 bases left between them. Germline CDR1 is SNHLY and CDR2 is FYNNEI. The CDR3 consists of 13 residues. CDR3 region: CASSESQSYGYTF. CDR3 sequence (DNA): TGTGCCAGCAGTGAATCACAGTCCTATGGCTACACCTTC.

The table lists this clone with many counts. V gene TRBV9 combines with J gene TRBJ2-5; D is perhaps TRBD1 (6 bases). The CDR3 is 16 amino acids. Germline lookup yields CDR1 SGDLS and CDR2 YYNGEE. Trimming removed 0 bases at V and 5 bases at J, with 17 bases between. CDR3 protein: CASSVEGTGPRETQYF. The CDR3 nucleotides read TGTGCCAGCAGCGTAGAGGGAACAGGGCCTCGGGAGACCCAGTACTTC. Full variable domain (remainder filled in from reference TRBV9 and TRBJ2-5): DSGVTQTPKHLITATGQRVTLRCSPRSGDLSVYWYQQSLDQGLQFLIQYYNGEERAKGNILERFSAQQFPDLHSELNLSSLELGDSALYFCASSVEGTGPRETQYFGPGTRLLVL.

This clone came up many times. The gene calls are TRBV7-9 and TRBJ2-7; 13 bases are shared with TRBD2. Germline V gene sequence: CDR1 SEHNR, CDR2 FQNEAQ (reference sequence). The CDR3 sequence is 15 residues long. V was clipped by 5 bases and J by 6 bases; unmatched bases: 7. CDR3 sequence: CASSSWTSGSGEQYF. CDR3 bases: TGTGCCAGCAGCAGCTGGACTAGCGGGAGTGGCGAGCAGTACTTC.

This clone was seen more than once but under ten times. J is TRBJ1-1 and V is TRBV11-1; 10 bases map to TRBD1. CDR1 is SGHAT and CDR2 is FQDESV in the germline V gene (reference sequence). V lost 5 bases to trimming and J lost 7 bases; unmatched junction nucleotides: 4. This CDR3 has 13 amino acids. The CDR3 sequence: CASSPRDRGEAFF. The CDR3 coding sequence is TGTGCCAGCAGCCCACGGGACAGGGGTGAAGCTTTCTTT.